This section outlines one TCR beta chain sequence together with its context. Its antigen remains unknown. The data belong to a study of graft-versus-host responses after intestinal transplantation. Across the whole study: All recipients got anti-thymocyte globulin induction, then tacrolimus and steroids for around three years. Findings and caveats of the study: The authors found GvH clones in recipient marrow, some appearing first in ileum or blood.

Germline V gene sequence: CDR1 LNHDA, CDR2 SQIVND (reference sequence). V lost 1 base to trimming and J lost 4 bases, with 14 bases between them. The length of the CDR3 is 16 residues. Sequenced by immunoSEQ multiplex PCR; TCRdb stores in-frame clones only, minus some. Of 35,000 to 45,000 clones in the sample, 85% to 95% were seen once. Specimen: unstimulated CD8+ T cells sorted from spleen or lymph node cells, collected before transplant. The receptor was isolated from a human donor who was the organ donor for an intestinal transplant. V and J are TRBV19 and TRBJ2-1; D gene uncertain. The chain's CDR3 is CASSIVSRVTYNEQFF. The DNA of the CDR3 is TGTGCCAGTAGTATAGTCTCTAGGGTTACGTACAATGAGCAGTTCTTC.